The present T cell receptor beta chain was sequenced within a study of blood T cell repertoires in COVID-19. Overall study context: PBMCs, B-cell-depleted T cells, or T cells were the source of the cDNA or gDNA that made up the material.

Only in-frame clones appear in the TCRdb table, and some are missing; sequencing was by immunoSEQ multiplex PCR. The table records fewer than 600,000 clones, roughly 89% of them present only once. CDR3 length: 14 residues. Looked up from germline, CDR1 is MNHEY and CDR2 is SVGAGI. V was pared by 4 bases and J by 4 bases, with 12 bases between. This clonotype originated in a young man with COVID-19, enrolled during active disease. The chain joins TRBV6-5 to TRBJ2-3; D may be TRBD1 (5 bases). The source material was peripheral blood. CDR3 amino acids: CASSLDTYADTQYF. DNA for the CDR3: TGTGCCAGCAGTTTGGACACTTATGCAGATACGCAGTATTTT.